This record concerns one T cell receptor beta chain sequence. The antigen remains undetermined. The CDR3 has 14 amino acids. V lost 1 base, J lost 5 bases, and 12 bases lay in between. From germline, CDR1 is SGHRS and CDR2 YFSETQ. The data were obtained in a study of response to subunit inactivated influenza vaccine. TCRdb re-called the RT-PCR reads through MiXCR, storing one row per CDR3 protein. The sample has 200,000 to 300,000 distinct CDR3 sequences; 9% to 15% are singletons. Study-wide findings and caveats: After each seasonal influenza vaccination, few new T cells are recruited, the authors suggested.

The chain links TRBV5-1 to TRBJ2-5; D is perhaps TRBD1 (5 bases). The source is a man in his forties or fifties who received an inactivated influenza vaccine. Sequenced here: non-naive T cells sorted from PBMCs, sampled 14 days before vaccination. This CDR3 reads CASSLNQGRETQYF. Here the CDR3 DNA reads TGCGCCAGCAGCTTGAACCAGGGTAGGGAGACCCAGTACTTC.